This TCR beta chain was observed in a study of CD8 T cells in ankylosing spondylitis (dated by TCRdb to about 2017). In terms of the full investigation: To find TCR variants linked to disease, the study profiled T cell receptor beta repertoires in ankylosing spondylitis patients and healthy donors. The full study cohort comprised 25 ankylosing spondylitis patients and about a hundred healthy donors. Peripheral blood samples were taken, and synovial fluid was additionally collected from ankylosing spondylitis patients.

Sequencing was carried out with an Illumina HiSeq 2500. Quantitative 5'-RACE with molecular barcodes was the method used to prepare the TCR beta libraries. Concerning the study's data processing: To identify disease-linked TCR variants, a new computational method was used, one built on a probabilistic model of VDJ rearrangement. The raw public data were reprocessed by TCRdb itself: fastp quality trimming at Q25, MiXCR clonotype calling, in-frame beta chains only. Identical CDR3 protein sequences are pooled into one entry, listed with their most common genes and DNA. TCRdb's processing, not the study's, gives the V and J calls here. The sample includes under 400,000 distinct CDR3 sequences, with 9.5% to 13% observed a single time. Roughly 9.2% of the sample is in the top ten clones. V and J are truncated by 0 bases and 4 bases respectively, leaving an intervening sequence of 11 bases. Sequences SGHRS (CDR1) and YFSETQ (CDR2) are obtained from the germline V gene. The CDR3 sequence holds 14 residues, the cysteine and phenylalanine included. The CDR3 DNA has 42 bases and is translated from base 1.

As to this clonotype: What antigen it recognizes has not been identified. Base quality data are lacking; no much larger clone is found one base away.

Broad study findings and their caveats: In peripheral blood, the disease-linked clones were found at relatively low frequencies and had a CD8+ phenotype. Blood from ankylosing spondylitis patients appeared to be characterized by a TCR beta motif made up of several highly homologous amino acid variants. Some of the motif variants had been reported before in the synovial fluid and blood of reactive arthritis patients, a finding that suggests common disease-initiation mechanisms. According to the report, matched synovial fluid samples from ankylosing spondylitis patients were significantly enriched for the disease-linked clones.

The sequence was collected from a female donor with ankylosing spondylitis or in good health (not recorded which). Sequencing was carried out using blood, either unsorted or a sorted T cell fraction (not recorded which). The rearrangement combines TRBV5-1 with TRBJ2-7, with no confident D gene call. CDR3 sequence: CASSLDALSYEQYF. The nucleotides are TGCGCCAGCAGCTTGGACGCCCTCTCTTACGAGCAGTACTTC.